This TCR beta chain was recovered during a study of shared clonotypes between healthy human individuals. Deep was the level used in running the assay. Template amounts of about 270 ng DNA, 30,000 or so T cell genomes, were employed in unsorted PBMC replicate PCRs. The authors sequenced unsorted PBMC DNA on ten immunoSEQ deep assay plates. Per the original methods: Quality scores were absent from the junction-only immunoSEQ sequences, so filtering differed. Produced via immunoSEQ multiplex PCR; TCRdb's table is partial and in-frame only. That table is the source of V, J and clone size, and D and trimming were worked out from the DNA. The sample lists approximately 510,000 clones, 79% occurring once. Trimming removed 4 bases at V and 1 base at J, with 7 bases between. This CDR3 is 13 amino acids long. The germline V gene encodes CDR1 SNHLY and CDR2 FYNNEI.

This sequence originates from a woman aged 40 to 55 in good health. Some clones in this sample may be carry-over from other donors' samples. The material sequenced was PBMCs. The rearrangement joins TRBV2 to TRBJ1-1, with D uncertain. DNA of the CDR3: TGTGCCAGCAGTGCGCAAACGAACACTGAAGCTTTCTTT. Its translation is CASSAQTNTEAFF.